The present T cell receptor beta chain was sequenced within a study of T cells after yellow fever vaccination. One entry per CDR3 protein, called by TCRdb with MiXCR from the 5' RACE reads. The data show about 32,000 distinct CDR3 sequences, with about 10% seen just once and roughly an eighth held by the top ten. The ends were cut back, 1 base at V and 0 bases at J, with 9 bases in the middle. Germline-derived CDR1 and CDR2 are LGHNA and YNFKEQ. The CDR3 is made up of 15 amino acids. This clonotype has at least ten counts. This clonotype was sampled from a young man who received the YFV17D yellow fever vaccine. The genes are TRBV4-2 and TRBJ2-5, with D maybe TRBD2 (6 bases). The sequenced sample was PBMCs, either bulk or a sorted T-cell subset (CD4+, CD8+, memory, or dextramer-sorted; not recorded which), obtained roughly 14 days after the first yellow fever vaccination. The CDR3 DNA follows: TGTGCCAGCAGCCAAGGGTCGGGGGACCAAGAGACCCAGTACTTC. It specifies CASSQGSGDQETQYF.